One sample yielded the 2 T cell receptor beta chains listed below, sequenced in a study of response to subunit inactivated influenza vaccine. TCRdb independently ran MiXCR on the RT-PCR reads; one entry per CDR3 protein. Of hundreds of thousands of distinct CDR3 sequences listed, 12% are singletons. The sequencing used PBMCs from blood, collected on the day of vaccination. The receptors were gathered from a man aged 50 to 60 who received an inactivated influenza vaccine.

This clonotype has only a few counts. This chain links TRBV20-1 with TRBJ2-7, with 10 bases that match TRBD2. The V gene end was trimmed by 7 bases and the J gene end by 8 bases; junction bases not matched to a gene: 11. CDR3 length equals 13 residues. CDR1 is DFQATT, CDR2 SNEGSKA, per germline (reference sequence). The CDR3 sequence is CSVTTSGVDKQYF. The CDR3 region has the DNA TGCAGTGTCACCACTAGCGGGGTCGATAAGCAGTACTTC.

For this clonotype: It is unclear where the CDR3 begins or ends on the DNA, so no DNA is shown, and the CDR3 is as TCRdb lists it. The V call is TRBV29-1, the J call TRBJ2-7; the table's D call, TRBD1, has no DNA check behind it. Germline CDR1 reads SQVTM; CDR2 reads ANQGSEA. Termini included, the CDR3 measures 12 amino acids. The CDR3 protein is CSVGTGNYEQSF.